Given below is one T cell receptor (beta chain) in context. Per the germline V gene, CDR1 is PRHDT and CDR2 is FYEKMQ (reference sequence). This CDR3 comprises 14 residues. Trimming stripped 3 bases from V and 5 bases from J, with 10 bases between. Authors' processing steps: Reference gene primer amplification in the assay estimated nucleated cell counts. Libraries were prepared by immunoSEQ multiplex PCR; TCRdb keeps only in-frame clonotypes and omits some of them. That table furnishes V, J and clone size, whereas the DNA furnished D and trimming. The sample contains about 140,000 clones, about 87% of which appear only once. This sample is part of a study of blood T cell repertoires in COVID-19. Across the whole study: Whether acute or convalescent, the COVID-19 samples came from the United States, Italy and Spain. Sources were T cells, B-cell-depleted T cells, or PBMCs; the material itself was cDNA or gDNA.

V gene TRBV13 combines with J gene TRBJ1-4; maybe TRBD1 (5 bases). The receptor was isolated from a human donor in a cohort sampled during active COVID-19. The material sequenced was peripheral blood. The CDR3 loop is CASSFGDLNEKLFF. Written as DNA, the CDR3 is TGTGCCAGCAGCTTTGGGGACTTAAATGAAAAACTGTTTTTT. Based on the CDR3 plus reference TRBV13 and TRBJ1-4, the full variable domain is AAGVIQSPRHLIKEKRETATLKCYPIPRHDTVYWYQQGPGQDPQFLISFYEKMQSDKGSIPDRFSAQQFSDYHSELNMSSLELGDSALYFCASSFGDLNEKLFFGSGTQLSVL.